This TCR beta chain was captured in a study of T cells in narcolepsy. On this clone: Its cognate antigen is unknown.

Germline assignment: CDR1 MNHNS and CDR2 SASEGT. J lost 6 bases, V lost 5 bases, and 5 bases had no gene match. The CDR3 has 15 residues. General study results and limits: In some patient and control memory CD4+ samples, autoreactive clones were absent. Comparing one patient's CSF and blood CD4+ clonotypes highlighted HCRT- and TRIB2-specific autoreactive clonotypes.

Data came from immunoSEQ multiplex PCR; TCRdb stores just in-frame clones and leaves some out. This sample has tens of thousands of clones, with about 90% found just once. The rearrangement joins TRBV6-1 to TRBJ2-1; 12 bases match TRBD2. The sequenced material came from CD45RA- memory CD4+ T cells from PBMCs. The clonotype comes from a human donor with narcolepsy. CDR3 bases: TGTGCCAGCAGTAGACTAGCGGGAGACATCAATGAGCAGTTCTTC. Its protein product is CASSRLAGDINEQFF.